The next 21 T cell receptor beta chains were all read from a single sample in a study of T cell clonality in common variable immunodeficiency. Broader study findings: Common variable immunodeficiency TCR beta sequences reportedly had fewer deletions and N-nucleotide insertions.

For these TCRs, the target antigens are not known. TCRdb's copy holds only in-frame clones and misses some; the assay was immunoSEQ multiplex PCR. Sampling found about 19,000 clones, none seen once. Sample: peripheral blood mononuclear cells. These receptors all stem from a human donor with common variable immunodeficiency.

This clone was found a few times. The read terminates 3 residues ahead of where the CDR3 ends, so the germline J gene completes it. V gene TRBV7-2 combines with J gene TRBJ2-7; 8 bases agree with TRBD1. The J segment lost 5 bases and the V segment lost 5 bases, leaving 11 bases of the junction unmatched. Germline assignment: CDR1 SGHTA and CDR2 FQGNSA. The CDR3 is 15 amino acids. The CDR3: CASSPRTGHVNEQYF. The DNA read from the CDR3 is TGTGCCAGCAGCCCAAGGACAGGGCATGTAAACGAG.

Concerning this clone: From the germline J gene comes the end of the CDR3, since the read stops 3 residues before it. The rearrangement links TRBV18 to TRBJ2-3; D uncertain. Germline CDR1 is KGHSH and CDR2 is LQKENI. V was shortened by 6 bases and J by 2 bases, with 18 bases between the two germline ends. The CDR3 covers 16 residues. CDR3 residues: CASSPTITENTDTQYF. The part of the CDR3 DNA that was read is TGTGCCAGCTCGCCCACTATAACCGAAAACACAGATACG. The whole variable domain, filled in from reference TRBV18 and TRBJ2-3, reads NAGVMQNPRHLVRRRGQEARLRCSPMKGHSHVYWYRQLPEEGLKFMVYLQKENIIDESGMPKERFSAEFPKEGPSILRIQQVVRGDSAAYFCASSPTITENTDTQYFGPGTRLTVL.

The CDR3 region is CASKSGLTSTDTQYF. CDR3 DNA (partial): TGTGCCAGTAAATCGGGACTAACTAGCACAGATACG. The rearrangement joins TRBV19 to TRBJ2-3, with 7 nucleotides matching TRBD2. The read ends 3 residues early relative to the CDR3; the germline J gene fills the gap. The J segment lost 0 bases and the V segment lost 7 bases, leaving 7 bases of the junction unmatched. This CDR3 region has 15 residues. CDR1 is LNHDA, CDR2 SQIVND, per germline (reference sequence). Drawing the rest from reference TRBV19 and TRBJ2-3, the complete variable domain is DGGITQSPKYLFRKEGQNVTLSCEQNLNHDAMYWYRQDPGQGLRLIYYSQIVNDFQKGDIAEGYSVSREKKESFPLTVTSAQKNPTAFYLCASKSGLTSTDTQYFGPGTRLTVL.

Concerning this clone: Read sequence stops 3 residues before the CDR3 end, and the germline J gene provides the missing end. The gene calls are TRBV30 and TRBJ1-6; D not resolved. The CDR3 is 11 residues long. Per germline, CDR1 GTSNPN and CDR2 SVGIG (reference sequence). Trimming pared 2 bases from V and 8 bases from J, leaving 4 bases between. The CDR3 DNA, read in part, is TGTGCCTGGAGTTCGGATTCACCC. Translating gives CAWSSDSP. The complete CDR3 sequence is CAWSSDSPLHF.

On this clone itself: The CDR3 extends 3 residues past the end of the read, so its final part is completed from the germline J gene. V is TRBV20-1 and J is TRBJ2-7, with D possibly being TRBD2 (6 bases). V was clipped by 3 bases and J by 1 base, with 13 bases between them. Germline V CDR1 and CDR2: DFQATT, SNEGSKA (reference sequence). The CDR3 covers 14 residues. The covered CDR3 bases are TGCAGTGCTAGTTTACCGGGACTTTCCTACGAG. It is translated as CSASLPGLSYE. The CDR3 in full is CSASLPGLSYEQYF.

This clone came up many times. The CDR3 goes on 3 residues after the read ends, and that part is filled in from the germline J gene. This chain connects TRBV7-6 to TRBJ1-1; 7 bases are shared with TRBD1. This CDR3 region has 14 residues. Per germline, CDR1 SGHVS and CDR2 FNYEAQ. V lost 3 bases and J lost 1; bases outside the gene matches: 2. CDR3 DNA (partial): TGTGCCAGCAGCTTCTGGACAGGGAACACTGAA. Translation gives CASSFWTGNTE. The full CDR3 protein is CASSFWTGNTEAFF. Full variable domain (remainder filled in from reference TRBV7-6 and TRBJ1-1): GAGVSQSPRYKVTKRGQDVALRCDPISGHVSLYWYRQALGQGPEFLTYFNYEAQQDKSGLPNDRFSAERPEGSISTLTIQRTEQRDSAMYRCASSFWTGNTEAFFGQGTRLTVV.

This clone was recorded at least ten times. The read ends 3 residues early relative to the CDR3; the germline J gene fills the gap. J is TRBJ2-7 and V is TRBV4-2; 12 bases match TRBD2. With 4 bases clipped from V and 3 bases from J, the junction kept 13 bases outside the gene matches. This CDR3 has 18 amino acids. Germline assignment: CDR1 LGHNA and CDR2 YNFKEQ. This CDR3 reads CASSLRLLAGGQFYEQYF. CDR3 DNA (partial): TGTGCCAGCAGCCTCCGACTTCTAGCGGGAGGGCAATTCTACGAG.

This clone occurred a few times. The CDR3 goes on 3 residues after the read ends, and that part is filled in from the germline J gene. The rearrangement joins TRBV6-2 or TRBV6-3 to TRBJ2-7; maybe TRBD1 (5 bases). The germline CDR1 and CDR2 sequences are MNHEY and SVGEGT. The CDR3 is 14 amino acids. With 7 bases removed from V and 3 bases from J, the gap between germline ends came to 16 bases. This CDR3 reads CASNRQITGYEQYF. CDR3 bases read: TGTGCCAGCAACCGACAGATCACAGGCTACGAG.

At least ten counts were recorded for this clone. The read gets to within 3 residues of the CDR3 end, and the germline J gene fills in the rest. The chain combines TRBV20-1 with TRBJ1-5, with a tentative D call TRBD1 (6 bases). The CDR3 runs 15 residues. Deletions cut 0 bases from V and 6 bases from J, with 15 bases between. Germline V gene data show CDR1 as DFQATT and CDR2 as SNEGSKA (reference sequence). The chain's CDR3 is CSARDLLQGFQPQHF. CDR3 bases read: TGCAGTGCTAGAGATCTTTTACAGGGATTTCAGCCC.

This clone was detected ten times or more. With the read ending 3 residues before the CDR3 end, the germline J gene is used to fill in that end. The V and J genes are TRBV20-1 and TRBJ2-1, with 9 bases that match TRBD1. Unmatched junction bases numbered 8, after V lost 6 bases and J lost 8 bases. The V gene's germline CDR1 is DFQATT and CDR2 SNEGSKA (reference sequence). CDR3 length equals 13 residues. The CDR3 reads CSAGQGRGDEQFF. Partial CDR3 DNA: TGCAGTGCGGGACAGGGAAGGGGTGATGAG.

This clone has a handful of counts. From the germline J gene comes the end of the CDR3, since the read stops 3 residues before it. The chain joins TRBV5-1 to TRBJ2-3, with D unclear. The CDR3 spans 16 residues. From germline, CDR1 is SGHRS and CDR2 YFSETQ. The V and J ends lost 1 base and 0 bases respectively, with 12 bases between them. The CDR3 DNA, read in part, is TGCGCCAGCAGCTTGAGCCACCTATCTAGCACAGATACG. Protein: CASSLSHLSSTDT. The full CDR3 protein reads CASSLSHLSSTDTQYF.

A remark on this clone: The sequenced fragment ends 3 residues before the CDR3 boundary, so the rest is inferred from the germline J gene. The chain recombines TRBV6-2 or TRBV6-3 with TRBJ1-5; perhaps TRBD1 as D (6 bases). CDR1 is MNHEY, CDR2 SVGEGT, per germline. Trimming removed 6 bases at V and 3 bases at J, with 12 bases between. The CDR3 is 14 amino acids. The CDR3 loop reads CASRRTVSNQPQHF. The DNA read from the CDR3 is TGTGCCAGCAGGAGGACAGTATCCAATCAGCCC.

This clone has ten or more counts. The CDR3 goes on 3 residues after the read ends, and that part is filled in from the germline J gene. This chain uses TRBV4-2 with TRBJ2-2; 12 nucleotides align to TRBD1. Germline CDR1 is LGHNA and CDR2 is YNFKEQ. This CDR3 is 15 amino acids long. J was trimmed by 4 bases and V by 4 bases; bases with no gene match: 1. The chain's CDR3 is CASSRDRGRTGELFF. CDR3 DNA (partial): TGTGCCAGCAGCCGGGACAGGGGGCGCACCGGGGAG.

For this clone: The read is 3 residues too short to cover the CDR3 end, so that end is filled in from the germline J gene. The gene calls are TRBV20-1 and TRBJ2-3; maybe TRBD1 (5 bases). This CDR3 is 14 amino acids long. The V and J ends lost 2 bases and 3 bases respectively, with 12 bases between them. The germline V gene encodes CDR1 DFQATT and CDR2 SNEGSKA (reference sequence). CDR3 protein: CSARQGWGTDTQYF. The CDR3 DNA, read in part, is TGCAGTGCTAGACAGGGTTGGGGAACAGATACG.

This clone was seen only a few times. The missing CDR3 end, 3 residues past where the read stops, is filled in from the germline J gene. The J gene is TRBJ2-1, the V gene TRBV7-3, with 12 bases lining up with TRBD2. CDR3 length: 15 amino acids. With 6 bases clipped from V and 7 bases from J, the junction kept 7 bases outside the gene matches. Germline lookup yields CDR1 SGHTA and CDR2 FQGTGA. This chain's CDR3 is CASSNLAGGINEQFF. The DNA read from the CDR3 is TGTGCCAGCAGTAATCTAGCGGGAGGGATTAATGAG.

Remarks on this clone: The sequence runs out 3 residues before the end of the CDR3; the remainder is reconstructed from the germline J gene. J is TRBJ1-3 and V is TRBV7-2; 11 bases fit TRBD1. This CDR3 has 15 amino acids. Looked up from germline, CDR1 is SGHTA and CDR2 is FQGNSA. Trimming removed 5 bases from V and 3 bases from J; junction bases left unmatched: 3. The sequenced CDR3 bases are TGTGCCAGCAGCCGGGACAGGGGGTTTGGAAACACC. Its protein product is CASSRDRGFGNT. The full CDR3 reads CASSRDRGFGNTIYF. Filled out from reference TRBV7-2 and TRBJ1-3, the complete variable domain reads GAGVSQSPSNKVTEKGKDVELRCDPISGHTALYWYRQSLGQGLEFLIYFQGNSAPDKSGLPSDRFSAERTGGSVSTLTIQRTQQEDSAVYLCASSRDRGFGNTIYFGEGSWLTVV.

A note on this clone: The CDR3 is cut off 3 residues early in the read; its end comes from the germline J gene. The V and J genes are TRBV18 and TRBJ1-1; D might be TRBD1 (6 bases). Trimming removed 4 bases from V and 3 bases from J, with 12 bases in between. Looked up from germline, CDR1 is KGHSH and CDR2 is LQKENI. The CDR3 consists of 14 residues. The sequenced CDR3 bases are TGTGCCAGCTCACTAAACAGGGTAGACACTGAA. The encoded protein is CASSLNRVDTE. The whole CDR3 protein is CASSLNRVDTEAFF.

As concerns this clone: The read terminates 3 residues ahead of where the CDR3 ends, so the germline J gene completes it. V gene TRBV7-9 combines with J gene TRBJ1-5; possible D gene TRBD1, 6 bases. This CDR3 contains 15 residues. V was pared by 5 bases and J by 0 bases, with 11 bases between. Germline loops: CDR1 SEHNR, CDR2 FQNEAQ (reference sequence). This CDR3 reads CASSARGGSNQPQHF. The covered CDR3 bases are TGTGCCAGCAGCGCCAGAGGGGGTAGCAATCAGCCC.

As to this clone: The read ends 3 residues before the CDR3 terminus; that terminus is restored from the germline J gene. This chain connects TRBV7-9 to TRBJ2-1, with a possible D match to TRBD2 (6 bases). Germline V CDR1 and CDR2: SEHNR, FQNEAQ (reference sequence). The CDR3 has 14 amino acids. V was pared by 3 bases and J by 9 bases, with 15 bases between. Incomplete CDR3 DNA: TGTGCCAGCAGCTTTGATCTGGGGGGAAGTGAG. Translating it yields CASSFDLGGSE. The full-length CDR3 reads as CASSFDLGGSEQFF. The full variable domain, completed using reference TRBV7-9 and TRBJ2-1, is DTGVSQNPRHKITKRGQNVTFRCDPISEHNRLYWYRQTLGQGPEFLTYFQNEAQLEKSRLLSDRFSAERPKGSFSTLEIQRTEQGDSAMYLCASSFDLGGSEQFFGPGTRLTVL.

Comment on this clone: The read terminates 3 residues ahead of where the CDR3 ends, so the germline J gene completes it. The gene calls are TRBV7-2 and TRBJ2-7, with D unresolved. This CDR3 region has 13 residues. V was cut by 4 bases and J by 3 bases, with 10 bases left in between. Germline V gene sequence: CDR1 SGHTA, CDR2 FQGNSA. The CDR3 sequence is CASSSTSIYEQYF. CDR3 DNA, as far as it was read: TGTGCCAGCAGCTCAACTTCTATCTACGAG.

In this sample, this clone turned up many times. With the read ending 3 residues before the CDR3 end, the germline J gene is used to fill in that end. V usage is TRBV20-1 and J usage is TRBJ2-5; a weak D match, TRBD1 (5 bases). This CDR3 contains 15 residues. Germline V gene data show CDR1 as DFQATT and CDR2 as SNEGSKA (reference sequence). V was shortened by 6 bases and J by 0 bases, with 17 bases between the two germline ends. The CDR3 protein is CSALPQTENQETQYF. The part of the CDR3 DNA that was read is TGCAGTGCCCTACCTCAGACAGAGAACCAAGAGACC.